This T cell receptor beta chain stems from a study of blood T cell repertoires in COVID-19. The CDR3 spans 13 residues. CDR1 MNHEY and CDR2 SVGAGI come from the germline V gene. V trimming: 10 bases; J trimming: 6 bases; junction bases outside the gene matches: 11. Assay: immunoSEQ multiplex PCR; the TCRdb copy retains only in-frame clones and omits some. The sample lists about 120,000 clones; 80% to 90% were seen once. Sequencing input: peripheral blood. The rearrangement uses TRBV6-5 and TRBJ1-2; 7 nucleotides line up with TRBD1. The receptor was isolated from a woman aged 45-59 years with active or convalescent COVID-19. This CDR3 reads CAKPRQGLNGYTF. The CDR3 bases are TGTGCCAAGCCAAGACAGGGACTCAATGGCTACACCTTC.